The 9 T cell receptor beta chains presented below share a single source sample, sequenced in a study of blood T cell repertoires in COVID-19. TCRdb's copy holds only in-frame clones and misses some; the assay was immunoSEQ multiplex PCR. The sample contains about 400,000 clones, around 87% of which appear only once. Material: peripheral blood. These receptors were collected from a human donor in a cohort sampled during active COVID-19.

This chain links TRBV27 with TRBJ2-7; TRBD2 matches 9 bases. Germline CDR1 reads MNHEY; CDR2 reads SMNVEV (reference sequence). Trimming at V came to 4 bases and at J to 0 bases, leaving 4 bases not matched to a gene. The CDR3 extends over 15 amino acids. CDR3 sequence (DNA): TGTGCCAGCAGTTCCCCGGGACTAGCCTCCTACGAGCAGTACTTC. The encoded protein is CASSSPGLASYEQYF.

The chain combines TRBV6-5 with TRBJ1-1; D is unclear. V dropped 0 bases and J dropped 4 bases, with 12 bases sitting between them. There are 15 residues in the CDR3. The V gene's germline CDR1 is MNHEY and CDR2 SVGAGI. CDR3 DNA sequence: TGTGCCAGCAGTTACTCTCCCCGAGCTGTCACTGAAGCTTTCTTT. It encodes CASSYSPRAVTEAFF.

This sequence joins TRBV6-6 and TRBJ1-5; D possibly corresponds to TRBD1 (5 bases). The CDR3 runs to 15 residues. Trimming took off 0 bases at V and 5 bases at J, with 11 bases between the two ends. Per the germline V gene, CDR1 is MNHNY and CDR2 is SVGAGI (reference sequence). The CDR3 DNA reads TGTGCCAGCAGTTACTCGGACACCTTGTATCAGCCCCAGCATTTT. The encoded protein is CASSYSDTLYQPQHF.

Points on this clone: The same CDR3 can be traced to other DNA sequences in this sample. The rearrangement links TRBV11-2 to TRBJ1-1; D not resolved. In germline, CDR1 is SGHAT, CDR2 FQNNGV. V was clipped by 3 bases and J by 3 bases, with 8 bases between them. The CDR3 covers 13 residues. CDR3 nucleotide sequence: TGTGCCAGCAGCTTGGATCGGGACACTGAAGCTTTCTTT. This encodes CASSLDRDTEAFF.

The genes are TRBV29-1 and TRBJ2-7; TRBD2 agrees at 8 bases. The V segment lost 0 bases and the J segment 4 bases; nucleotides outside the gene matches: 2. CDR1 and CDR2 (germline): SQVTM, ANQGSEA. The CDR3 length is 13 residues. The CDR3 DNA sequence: TGCAGCGTTGAAGATCCTAGCGGGTACGAGCAGTACTTC. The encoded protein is CSVEDPSGYEQYF.

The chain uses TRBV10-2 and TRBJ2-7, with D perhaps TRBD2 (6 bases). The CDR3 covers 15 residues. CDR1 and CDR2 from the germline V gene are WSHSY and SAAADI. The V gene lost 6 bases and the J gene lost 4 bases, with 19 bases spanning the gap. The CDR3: CASRDRDFPFYEQYF. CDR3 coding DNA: TGCGCCAGCAGAGACCGGGACTTTCCTTTTTACGAGCAGTACTTC.

The CDR3, as DNA: TGTGCCAGCAGCTTGAGGACTAGCGGGAGAGTAGATACGCAGTATTTT. Protein product: CASSLRTSGRVDTQYF. This chain connects TRBV5-4 to TRBJ2-3; 13 bases are shared with TRBD2. In germline, CDR1 is SGHNT, CDR2 YYREEE (reference sequence). Trimming cost V 1 base and J 5 bases; bases outside gene matches: 4. This CDR3 has 16 amino acids.

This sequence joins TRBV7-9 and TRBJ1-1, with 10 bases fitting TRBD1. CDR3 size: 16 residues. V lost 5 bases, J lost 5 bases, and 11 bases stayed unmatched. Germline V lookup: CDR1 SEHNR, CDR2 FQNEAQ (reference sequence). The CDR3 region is CASSQWDRGDGTEAFF. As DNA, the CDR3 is TGTGCCAGCAGCCAATGGGACAGGGGAGACGGGACTGAAGCTTTCTTT.

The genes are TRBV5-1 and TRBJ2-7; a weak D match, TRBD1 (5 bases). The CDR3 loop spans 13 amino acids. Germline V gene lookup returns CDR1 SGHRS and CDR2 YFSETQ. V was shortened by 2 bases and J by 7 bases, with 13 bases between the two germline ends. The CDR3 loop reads CASSFWGSTEQYF. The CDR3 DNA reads TGCGCCAGCAGCTTTTGGGGCAGCACTGAGCAGTACTTC.